The clone carrying this T cell receptor beta chain was counted many times. Its antigen is as yet unknown. Patients aged 18 to 65 had newly diagnosed hyperthyroidism that had lasted under 2 months. Exclusions: uncontrolled infection, other autoimmune disease, pregnancy, lactation. Each diagnosis drew on symptoms, thyroxine, TRAb, thyroid ultrasound and orbital computed tomography findings. Using RNA transcripts as the source, TCR beta CDR3 regions were amplified. HTBI primers drove first-round RT-PCR of the TCR CDR3. TCRdb reanalysed the multiplex PCR reads using MiXCR and keeps one entry per CDR3 protein. Of 750,000 to 900,000 distinct CDR3 sequences in the sample, 38% were seen once. These data originate in a study of T cells in Graves' hyperthyroidism and ophthalmopathy. Deletions cut 0 bases from V and 4 bases from J, with 6 bases between. From germline, CDR1 is LNHDA and CDR2 SQIVND (reference sequence). This CDR3 spans 13 amino acids.

General study findings and limits: With a median lead of about six months before onset, the model predicted ophthalmopathy.

The receptor was isolated from a young man with Graves' hyperthyroidism. This rearrangement joins TRBV19 to TRBJ1-2; D unclear. Sequencing was performed on blood. CDR3 residues: CASSIDSSYGYTF. The CDR3 DNA is TGTGCCAGTAGTATAGATAGCAGCTATGGCTACACCTTC.